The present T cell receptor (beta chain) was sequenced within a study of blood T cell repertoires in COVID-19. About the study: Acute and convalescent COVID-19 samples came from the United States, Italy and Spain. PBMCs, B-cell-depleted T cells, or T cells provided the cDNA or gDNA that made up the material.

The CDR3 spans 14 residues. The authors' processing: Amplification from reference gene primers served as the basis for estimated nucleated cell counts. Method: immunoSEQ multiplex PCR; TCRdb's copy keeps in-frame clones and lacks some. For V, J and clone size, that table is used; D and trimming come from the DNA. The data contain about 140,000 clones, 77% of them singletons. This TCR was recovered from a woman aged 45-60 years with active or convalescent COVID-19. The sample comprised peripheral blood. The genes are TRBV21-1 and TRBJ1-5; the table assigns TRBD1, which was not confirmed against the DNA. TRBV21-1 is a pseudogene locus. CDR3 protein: CASSISSSNQPQHF. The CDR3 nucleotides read TGTGCCAGCAGCATTTCCAGTAGCAATCAGCCCCAGCATTTT.